The rows below give T cell receptor beta chains drawn from one sample of a study of cytomegalovirus exposure and HLA in healthy donors. Measured with immunoSEQ multiplex PCR; TCRdb has only the in-frame clones, and not every one. The table shows around 200,000 clones, with around 82% occurring only once. Sequencing was carried out using PBMCs. The source of these receptors is a woman younger than 35 in good health and CMV-seropositive. Both conserved end residues are part of each CDR3. A D gene is named only where the DNA matches it firmly. Only part of the rows carry a size: once, few, many, or a class if the clone is expanded.

v_gene: TRBV5-4; abundance: few; d_gene: -; j_gene: TRBJ1-6; CDR3nt: TGTGCCAGCAGCCTCGAAGTCGGCGCTGGAGATTCACCCCTCCACTTT; CDR3aa: CASSLEVGAGDSPLHF
v_gene: TRBV11-3; abundance: -; d_gene: TRBD1; j_gene: TRBJ2-5; CDR3nt: TGTGCCAGCAGCCTTACCGGACAGGGGGGAGAGACCCAGTACTTC; CDR3aa: CASSLTGQGGETQYF
v_gene: TRBV6-5; abundance: -; d_gene: TRBD1; j_gene: TRBJ1-4; CDR3nt: TGTGCCAGCAGTTCGACACAGGGGGAAAAACTGTTTTTT; CDR3aa: CASSSTQGEKLFF
v_gene: TRBV19; abundance: once; d_gene: -; j_gene: TRBJ2-5; CDR3nt: TGTGCCAGTAGTTCAGGACTGATTCAAGAGACCCAGTACTTC; CDR3aa: CASSSGLIQETQYF
v_gene: TRBV4-2; abundance: -; d_gene: -; j_gene: TRBJ1-4; CDR3nt: TGTGCCAGCAGCCCGAAGGGGTCAACTAATGAAAAACTGTTTTTT; CDR3aa: CASSPKGSTNEKLFF
v_gene: TRBV5-4; abundance: -; d_gene: -; j_gene: TRBJ1-2; CDR3nt: TGTGCCAGCAGCCAAGATCCAGGGTCCCTTCATGGCTACACCTTC; CDR3aa: CASSQDPGSLHGYTF
v_gene: TRBV6-4; abundance: medium-sized; d_gene: -; j_gene: TRBJ2-2; CDR3nt: TGTGCCAGCAGTAGCGGGAACACCGGGGAGCTGTTTTTT; CDR3aa: CASSSGNTGELFF
v_gene: TRBV6-5; abundance: -; d_gene: -; j_gene: TRBJ1-3; CDR3nt: TGTGCCAGCAGTTACTCGGGCAGCTCTGGAAACACCATATATTTT; CDR3aa: CASSYSGSSGNTIYF
v_gene: TRBV9; abundance: -; d_gene: TRBD2; j_gene: TRBJ2-3; CDR3nt: TGTGCCAGCAGCCCGGCGGCGGGGGGCAACACAGATACGCAGTATTTT; CDR3aa: CASSPAAGGNTDTQYF
v_gene: TRBV7-9; abundance: -; d_gene: TRBD1; j_gene: TRBJ1-1; CDR3nt: TGTGCCAGCAGTATAGGGGGCGCGGTGAACACTGAAGCTTTCTTT; CDR3aa: CASSIGGAVNTEAFF
v_gene: TRBV7-2; abundance: -; d_gene: TRBD1; j_gene: TRBJ2-4; CDR3nt: TGTGCCAGCAGCAACCGGGACAGGGGTGCAAACATTCAGTACTTC; CDR3aa: CASSNRDRGANIQYF
v_gene: TRBV5-1; abundance: -; d_gene: -; j_gene: TRBJ2-1; CDR3nt: TGCGCCAGCGCGATTACCACCCTGACAGATGAGCAGTTCTTC; CDR3aa: CASAITTLTDEQFF
v_gene: TRBV5-6; abundance: -; d_gene: TRBD1; j_gene: TRBJ2-3; CDR3nt: TGTGCCAGCAGCTTAACCCGAGACAGGGACACAGATACGCAGTATTTT; CDR3aa: CASSLTRDRDTDTQYF
v_gene: TRBV7-9; abundance: -; d_gene: -; j_gene: TRBJ2-7; CDR3nt: TGTGCCAGCAGCACCGGGACAAGCGAGCAGTACTTC; CDR3aa: CASSTGTSEQYF
v_gene: TRBV9; abundance: once; d_gene: TRBD1; j_gene: TRBJ1-6; CDR3nt: TGTGCCAGCAGTGGGAGCCGGGACAGGGGCTTCTTGTCTAACAATTCACCCCTCCACTTT; CDR3aa: CASSGSRDRGFLSNNSPLHF
v_gene: TRBV28; abundance: -; d_gene: TRBD1; j_gene: TRBJ1-5; CDR3nt: TGTGCCAGCAGTTCCTTCGACAGGGTAGGGGTTTGGAGCAATCAGCCCCAGCATTTT; CDR3aa: CASSSFDRVGVWSNQPQHF
v_gene: TRBV5-1; abundance: -; d_gene: -; j_gene: TRBJ2-5; CDR3nt: TGCGCCAGCAGAAGCGGGTCTGGGGTAGGAGAGACCCAGTACTTC; CDR3aa: CASRSGSGVGETQYF
v_gene: TRBV10-1; abundance: -; d_gene: TRBD1; j_gene: TRBJ2-1; CDR3nt: TGCGCCAGCAGTGAGGGAACAGGGGGTTACAATGAGCAGTTCTTC; CDR3aa: CASSEGTGGYNEQFF
v_gene: TRBV6-1; abundance: -; d_gene: -; j_gene: TRBJ2-1; CDR3nt: TGTGCCAGCAGTGAAGTAACTAGTACATACAATGAGCAGTTCTTC; CDR3aa: CASSEVTSTYNEQFF
v_gene: TRBV25-1; abundance: -; d_gene: -; j_gene: TRBJ1-4; CDR3nt: TGTGCCAGCAGTGAGTGGGACTCCTGGAGGGAAAAACTGTTTTTT; CDR3aa: CASSEWDSWREKLFF
v_gene: TRBV9; abundance: few; d_gene: TRBD1; j_gene: TRBJ1-1; CDR3nt: TGTGCCAGCAGCGGAGGGACAGGGGGGAACACTGAAGCTTTCTTT; CDR3aa: CASSGGTGGNTEAFF
v_gene: TRBV4-2; abundance: -; d_gene: -; j_gene: TRBJ2-3; CDR3nt: TGTGCCAGCAGCCAAGTCCAGGGCGCAGATACGCAGTATTTT; CDR3aa: CASSQVQGADTQYF
v_gene: TRBV5-1; abundance: -; d_gene: TRBD1; j_gene: TRBJ1-2; CDR3nt: TGCGCCAGCAGCGCGGGACAGACCTATGGCTACACCTTC; CDR3aa: CASSAGQTYGYTF
v_gene: TRBV28; abundance: -; d_gene: -; j_gene: TRBJ1-2; CDR3nt: TGTGCCAGCAGTACCGGTTACGACTATGGCTACACCTTC; CDR3aa: CASSTGYDYGYTF
v_gene: TRBV21-1; abundance: once; d_gene: -; j_gene: TRBJ2-1; CDR3nt: TGTGCCAGCAGCACCACGGAGGATGAGCAGTTCTTC; CDR3aa: CASSTTEDEQFF
v_gene: TRBV29-1; abundance: -; d_gene: -; j_gene: TRBJ2-7; CDR3nt: TGCAGCGTTGAAGACCGATTTAAGGGCAGCGGAGACGAGCAGTACTTC; CDR3aa: CSVEDRFKGSGDEQYF
v_gene: TRBV27; abundance: -; d_gene: -; j_gene: TRBJ1-1; CDR3nt: TGTGCCAGCAGTTTTGTTCTTGACAGCCTTAATTCCGCTTTCTTT; CDR3aa: CASSFVLDSLNSAFF
v_gene: TRBV28; abundance: -; d_gene: -; j_gene: TRBJ1-1; CDR3nt: TGTGCCAGCAGTTTCAAGTCACCACCGGGTAACACTGAAGCTTTCTTT; CDR3aa: CASSFKSPPGNTEAFF
v_gene: TRBV2; abundance: once; d_gene: TRBD1; j_gene: TRBJ1-1; CDR3nt: TGTGCCAGCAGCGGGACAGGGAGGTGGGCTGAAGCTTTCTTT; CDR3aa: CASSGTGRWAEAFF
v_gene: TRBV11-2; abundance: -; d_gene: TRBD2; j_gene: TRBJ2-7; CDR3nt: TGTGCCAGCAGCCCGCGACGACTAGCGTACCTCTACGAGCAGTACTTC; CDR3aa: CASSPRRLAYLYEQYF
v_gene: TRBV7-2; abundance: few; d_gene: -; j_gene: TRBJ2-5; CDR3nt: TGTGCCAGCAGCTTAGTTAGCAGGGGAGGGGAGACCCAGTACTTC; CDR3aa: CASSLVSRGGETQYF
v_gene: TRBV5-1; abundance: -; d_gene: TRBD2; j_gene: TRBJ2-7; CDR3nt: TGCGCCAGCAGCCCCGAACCGGGGGGGGTCTACGAGCAGTACTTC; CDR3aa: CASSPEPGGVYEQYF
v_gene: TRBV4-2; abundance: -; d_gene: -; j_gene: TRBJ1-4; CDR3nt: TGTGCCAGCAGCCAAGATTTTAGTTTTGAAAAACTGTTTTTT; CDR3aa: CASSQDFSFEKLFF
v_gene: TRBV19; abundance: -; d_gene: TRBD1; j_gene: TRBJ2-1; CDR3nt: TGTGCCAGTAGTGCCGTAACAGGGGGCAACAACAATGAGCAGTTCTTC; CDR3aa: CASSAVTGGNNNEQFF
v_gene: TRBV18; abundance: -; d_gene: TRBD1; j_gene: TRBJ1-2; CDR3nt: TGTGCCAGCTCAACTTGGGACAGGGGGAACTATGGCTACACCTTC; CDR3aa: CASSTWDRGNYGYTF
v_gene: TRBV27; abundance: -; d_gene: -; j_gene: TRBJ2-7; CDR3nt: TGTGCCAGCCTAGGAGGCCCCTACGAGCAGTACTTC; CDR3aa: CASLGGPYEQYF